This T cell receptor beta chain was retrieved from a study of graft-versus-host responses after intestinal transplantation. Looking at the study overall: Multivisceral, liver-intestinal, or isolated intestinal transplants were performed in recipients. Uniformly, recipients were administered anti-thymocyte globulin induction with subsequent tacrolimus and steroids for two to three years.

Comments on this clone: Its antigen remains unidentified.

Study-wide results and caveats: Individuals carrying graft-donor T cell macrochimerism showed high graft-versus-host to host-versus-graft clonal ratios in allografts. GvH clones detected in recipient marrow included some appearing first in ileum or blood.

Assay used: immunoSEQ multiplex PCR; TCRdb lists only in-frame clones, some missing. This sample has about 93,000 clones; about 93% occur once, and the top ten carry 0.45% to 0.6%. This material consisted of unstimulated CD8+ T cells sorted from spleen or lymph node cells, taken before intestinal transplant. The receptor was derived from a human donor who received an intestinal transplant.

The CDR3 is CASSPQGVNTEAFF. Written as DNA, the CDR3 is TGCGCCAGCAGCCCCCAGGGGGTGAACACTGAAGCTTTCTTT. J is TRBJ1-1 and V is TRBV4-3; the match to TRBD1 covers 7 bases. The CDR3 is made up of 14 amino acids. After removal of 4 bases from V and 0 bases from J, the junction contained 2 bases not matched to a gene. The germline CDR1 and CDR2 sequences are LGHNA and YSLEER.